These T cell receptor beta chains were read from a single sample in a study of T-cell memory formation after mild COVID-19. TCRdb reanalysed the 5' RACE reads using MiXCR and keeps one entry per CDR3 protein. The sample holds about 180,000 distinct CDR3 sequences, around 16% seen once. Source material: PBMCs or a T cell subset sorted from them (not recorded which). Every receptor here comes from an adult woman who had mild COVID-19 (a few samples of this study predate the infection). Cell type and time point are not known. Both conserved end residues are part of each CDR3. Fields, in order: D gene, V gene, clone size, J gene, CDR3 length, CDR3 DNA, CDR3 protein. The D gene is left open where the match is weak. The size entry is marked missing in some rows and otherwise reads once, few, many or a size class.

D: .
V: TRBV30
size: .
J: TRBJ1-2
length: 13
DNA: TGTGCCTGGAGTGTGTGGGGGTTAGAGGGCTACACCTTC
CDR3: CAWSVWGLEGYTF

D: TRBD1
V: TRBV5-1
size: .
J: TRBJ1-2
length: 16
DNA: TGCGCCAGCAGCCCGGGACAGGGGGCTGAGTTCTATGGCTACACCTTC
CDR3: CASSPGQGAEFYGYTF

D: TRBD1
V: TRBV20-1
size: .
J: TRBJ2-4
length: 18
DNA: TGCAGTGCTTGGACAGGGGGTGGGACCAAGGAAGCCAAAAACATTCAGTACTTC
CDR3: CSAWTGGGTKEAKNIQYF

D: TRBD1
V: TRBV7-2
size: few
J: TRBJ2-5
length: 16
DNA: TGTGCCAGCACCTCTGACAGGGGGCGGTTTTGGGAGACCCAGTACTTC
CDR3: CASTSDRGRFWETQYF

D: TRBD2
V: TRBV7-2
size: .
J: TRBJ2-2
length: 16
DNA: TGTGCCTGTGGAAAGGCGGGAGGGGGTAACACCGGGGAGCTGTTTTTT
CDR3: CACGKAGGGNTGELFF

D: .
V: TRBV7-9
size: few
J: TRBJ2-4
length: 13
DNA: TGTGCCAGCAGCTTACCTTCCATCTACATTCAGTACTTC
CDR3: CASSLPSIYIQYF

D: .
V: TRBV3-1
size: few
J: TRBJ2-5
length: 15
DNA: TGTGCCAGCACCCCCGGACAGGGAGGGCCGGAGACCCAGTACTTC
CDR3: CASTPGQGGPETQYF

D: TRBD1
V: TRBV19
size: .
J: TRBJ1-1
length: 13
DNA: TGTGCCAGTATAAGGCAGGGGGCGGCTGAAGCTTTCTTT
CDR3: CASIRQGAAEAFF

D: .
V: TRBV30
size: few
J: TRBJ1-1
length: 14
DNA: TGTGCCCGGAGGGATTATGGGGCGGGCACTGAAGCTTTCTTT
CDR3: CARRDYGAGTEAFF

D: .
V: TRBV5-1
size: few
J: TRBJ2-7
length: 13
DNA: TGCGCCAGCAGCCCCTTTGGGGTCTACGAGCAGTACTTC
CDR3: CASSPFGVYEQYF

D: .
V: TRBV24-1
size: few
J: TRBJ2-2
length: 14
DNA: TGTGCCACCAGGAACAACGCGAACACCGGGGAGCTGTTTTTT
CDR3: CATRNNANTGELFF

D: TRBD2
V: TRBV5-1
size: few
J: TRBJ2-1
length: 15
DNA: TGCGCCAGCAGCCAGCTAGCGGACTCCTACAATGAGCAGTTCTTC
CDR3: CASSQLADSYNEQFF

D: TRBD1
V: TRBV7-2
size: few
J: TRBJ1-2
length: 15
DNA: TGTGCCAGCAGCTTAAATCAGGGGGTGACAAAGGGCTACACCTTC
CDR3: CASSLNQGVTKGYTF

D: TRBD1
V: TRBV6-5
size: .
J: TRBJ2-2
length: 15
DNA: TGTGCCAGCAGATTCGGGACAGGGAATACCGGGGAGCTGTTTTTT
CDR3: CASRFGTGNTGELFF

D: TRBD2
V: TRBV20-1
size: .
J: TRBJ2-7
length: 15
DNA: TGCAGTGCTATAGGACTTGGACTAGCTTCCCACGAGCAGTACTTC
CDR3: CSAIGLGLASHEQYF

D: .
V: TRBV3-1
size: few
J: TRBJ1-1
length: 14
DNA: TGTGCCAGCAGCCGGACAATGGGGAACACTGAAGCTTTCTTT
CDR3: CASSRTMGNTEAFF

D: .
V: TRBV12-3/TRBV12-4
size: .
J: TRBJ2-3
length: 16
DNA: TGTGCCAGCAGTTCGAGAGCGGAAGGCCCCACAGATACGCAGTATTTT
CDR3: CASSSRAEGPTDTQYF

D: .
V: TRBV30
size: .
J: TRBJ2-7
length: 13
DNA: TGTGCCTGGAGTGTAAATCGCCCCTACGAGCAGTACTTC
CDR3: CAWSVNRPYEQYF

D: .
V: TRBV15
size: .
J: TRBJ2-5
length: 13
DNA: TGTGCCACCAGCAGAGCTCTGAAAGAGACCCAGTACTTC
CDR3: CATSRALKETQYF

D: .
V: TRBV4-1
size: many
J: TRBJ2-1
length: 15
DNA: TGCGCCAGCAGCCAAGGGTCAGGTCCCTACAATGAGCAGTTCTTC
CDR3: CASSQGSGPYNEQFF

D: TRBD2
V: TRBV20-1
size: .
J: TRBJ2-7
length: 15
DNA: TGCAGTGCTAGAGACATAGCGGGAGCCTCCTACGAGCAGTACTTC
CDR3: CSARDIAGASYEQYF

D: TRBD2
V: TRBV4-1
size: few
J: TRBJ2-1
length: 16
DNA: TGCGCCAGCAGCCAAGAAGGCGGGGGGAAGAGGGGTGAGCAGTTCTTC
CDR3: CASSQEGGGKRGEQFF

D: .
V: TRBV20-1
size: few
J: TRBJ1-1
length: 11
DNA: TGCAGTGCCAACAGAGACACTGAAGCTTTCTTT
CDR3: CSANRDTEAFF

D: .
V: TRBV20-1
size: .
J: TRBJ2-4
length: 13
DNA: TGCAGTGCTACCAGGACAGTCAAAAACATTCAGTACTTC
CDR3: CSATRTVKNIQYF

D: .
V: TRBV11-3
size: .
J: TRBJ2-1
length: 13
DNA: TGTGCCAGCAGCTTAATCCCTAGAGATGAGCAGTTCTTC
CDR3: CASSLIPRDEQFF

D: .
V: TRBV7-9
size: few
J: TRBJ1-1
length: 16
DNA: TGTGCCAGCAGCTTAGGTAAGGGGTCGGAGAACACTGAAGCTTTCTTT
CDR3: CASSLGKGSENTEAFF

D: .
V: TRBV25-1
size: few
J: TRBJ2-7
length: 14
DNA: TGTGCCAGCAGAGCGGCGGGGAGCTCCTACGAGCAGTACTTC
CDR3: CASRAAGSSYEQYF

D: TRBD1
V: TRBV29-1
size: few
J: TRBJ2-1
length: 12
DNA: TGCAGCGTGCGGACAGGGCGAGGGGGATCGTTCTTC
CDR3: CSVRTGRGGSFF

D: TRBD2
V: TRBV4-3
size: many
J: TRBJ2-1
length: 17
DNA: TGCGCCAGCAGCCAAGATATATTGGCGGGAGGTTCCAATGAGCAGTTCTTC
CDR3: CASSQDILAGGSNEQFF

D: .
V: TRBV12-3/TRBV12-4
size: few
J: TRBJ2-7
length: 20
DNA: TGTGCCAGCAGTTTAGCTAGCGGGCGGTGGACAGGGCGAGGGTCCTACGAGCAGTACTTC
CDR3: CASSLASGRWTGRGSYEQYF

D: .
V: TRBV15
size: .
J: TRBJ1-5
length: 15
DNA: TGTGCCACCAGCAGAGTAGGAGGGAGCAATCAGCCCCAGCATTTT
CDR3: CATSRVGGSNQPQHF

D: TRBD2
V: TRBV20-1
size: many
J: TRBJ2-7
length: 13
DNA: TGCAGTGCCGCACCCCAAACGGGGGGCGAGCAGTACTTC
CDR3: CSAAPQTGGEQYF

D: .
V: TRBV3-1
size: few
J: TRBJ2-6
length: 14
DNA: TGTGCCAGCAGTGACAGGCAAGGGGCCAACGTCCTGACTTTC
CDR3: CASSDRQGANVLTF

D: .
V: TRBV29-1
size: many
J: TRBJ2-3
length: 14
DNA: TGCAGCGTTGAGCAGGGCCCAATTGCAGATACGCAGTATTTT
CDR3: CSVEQGPIADTQYF

D: .
V: TRBV5-1
size: .
J: TRBJ1-3
length: 13
DNA: TGCGCCAGCAGCTTGGGAAGGTCGAACACCATATATTTT
CDR3: CASSLGRSNTIYF

D: TRBD1
V: TRBV4-1
size: few
J: TRBJ2-5
length: 15
DNA: TGCGCCAGCAGCCAAAAGGACAGGGGAGGGGAGACCCAGTACTTC
CDR3: CASSQKDRGGETQYF

D: .
V: TRBV24-1
size: many
J: TRBJ2-7
length: 15
DNA: TGTGCCACCAGTGATTCGCGGGGTACCCCTCGAGAGCAGTACTTC
CDR3: CATSDSRGTPREQYF

D: TRBD1
V: TRBV3-1
size: .
J: TRBJ1-2
length: 13
DNA: TGTGCCAGCAGCCCCGGGACAGCTGGGGGCTACACCTTC
CDR3: CASSPGTAGGYTF

D: .
V: TRBV7-9
size: .
J: TRBJ1-2
length: 14
DNA: TGTGCCAGCACCTCACTGCAGGGATACTATGGCTACACCTTC
CDR3: CASTSLQGYYGYTF

D: .
V: TRBV20-1
size: few
J: TRBJ2-7
length: 11
DNA: TGCAGTGCCAGAGGGGGCTACGAGCAGTACTTC
CDR3: CSARGGYEQYF

D: TRBD1
V: TRBV6-1
size: .
J: TRBJ1-4
length: 14
DNA: TGTGCCAGCACTCGGGACAGGGGCGCAGAAAAACTGTTTTTT
CDR3: CASTRDRGAEKLFF

D: .
V: TRBV19
size: few
J: TRBJ2-3
length: 15
DNA: TGTGCCGCTAGTATCTATACTACTGGCACAGATACGCAGTATTTT
CDR3: CAASIYTTGTDTQYF